The source of this T cell receptor (beta chain) is a study of PD-1 blockade in classical Hodgkin lymphoma. Study-wide results and caveats: Complete responders entered with baseline diversity on par with newly diagnosed patients, the results showed. Compared with baseline, CD4+ but not CD8+ TCR diversity had risen significantly by C4D1.

Every one of the patients relapsed after autologous stem cell transplantation (brentuximab vedotin exposure was variable). Comments on this clone: As yet, its antigen is unknown.

Using immunoSEQ multiplex PCR, the repertoire was profiled, and TCRdb retains in-frame clones only, with some absent. The table lists over 13,000 clones, 75% to 85% of them singletons. The CDR3 has 14 residues. Trimming shortened V by 0 bases and J by 1 base, and 8 bases separated the two germline ends. CDR1 and CDR2 (germline): SGHDT, YYEEEE. This receptor was taken from a human donor with classical Hodgkin lymphoma. The sample in question was peripheral blood mononuclear cells (PBMCs), obtained before the second cycle of nivolumab. The chain joins TRBV5-6 to TRBJ2-7, with TRBD1 as a possible D gene (6 bases). The chain's CDR3 is CASSLAGQSYEQYF. CDR3 coding DNA: TGTGCCAGCAGCTTGGCGGGACAATCCTACGAGCAGTACTTC.